This TCR beta chain was observed in a study of T cell responses to AZD1222 COVID-19 vaccine. Findings of the study overall: Clonal diversity may have been underestimated in mostly white British donors.

V dropped 0 bases and J dropped 4 bases, with 13 bases sitting between them. The CDR3 has 16 residues. Per the germline V gene, CDR1 is LGHDT and CDR2 is YNNKEL (reference sequence). Only one count was recorded for this clone. The target antigen is unknown. Assay: immunoSEQ multiplex PCR; the TCRdb copy retains only in-frame clones and omits some. The sample consists of 160,000 or so clones, roughly 90% of them appearing once. The sequences come from peripheral blood, collected 28 days after the second AZD1222 dose. The chain couples TRBV3-1 (or the pseudogene TRBV3-2) to TRBJ1-5; D possibly corresponds to TRBD1 (5 bases). The receptor was derived from an adult who received the AZD1222 COVID-19 vaccine. The CDR3 reads CASSQDGAVGNQPQHF. CDR3 DNA sequence: TGTGCCAGCAGCCAAGACGGGGCGGTTGGGAATCAGCCCCAGCATTTT.